These 5 T cell receptor beta chains share one sample of origin, sequenced in a study of breast tumors, draining lymph nodes, adjacent tissues. TCRdb reprocessed the multiplex PCR reads via MiXCR and lists one record per CDR3 protein. The sample has about 130,000 distinct CDR3 sequences; about 22% are singletons. The lymph nodes were axillary draining lymph nodes from breast cancer patients. Sequencing input: axillary lymph node tissue. The source of these receptors is a female donor with breast cancer. Some clones in this sample may be carry-over from other donors' samples.

This clonotype was counted many times. The rearrangement links TRBV6-5 to TRBJ2-2, with 10 bases matching TRBD1. This CDR3 has 15 amino acids. V gave up 6 bases and J gave up 3 bases; unmatched junction bases: 4. Germline CDR1 and CDR2: MNHEY and SVGAGI. This CDR3 reads CASSGTGEHTGELFF. The CDR3 DNA follows: TGTGCCAGCAGCGGGACAGGGGAGCACACCGGGGAGCTGTTTTTT.

This clonotype was seen at least ten times. The chain recombines TRBV20-1 with TRBJ2-7; D call uncertain. The CDR3 sequence is 14 residues long. Germline V gene data show CDR1 as DFQATT and CDR2 as SNEGSKA (reference sequence). V lost 6 bases, J lost 2 bases, and 17 bases lay in between. The CDR3 coding sequence is TGCAGTGCATCCGGACCCACCAGCACCTACGAGCAGTACTTC. It encodes CSASGPTSTYEQYF.

CDR3 DNA sequence: TGTGCCAGCAGCCAAGCTGGGCACAGGGATAGGAATGAGCAGTTCTTC. As protein: CASSQAGHRDRNEQFF. The rearrangement uses TRBV3-1 and TRBJ2-1; TRBD1 might be the D (6 bases). The CDR3 loop spans 16 amino acids. In germline, CDR1 is LGHDT, CDR2 YNNKEL (reference sequence). Deletions cut 1 base from V and 7 bases from J, with 17 bases between.

This clonotype was observed many times. The chain carries TRBV19 and TRBJ2-1; D unresolved. Germline assignment: CDR1 LNHDA and CDR2 SQIVND (reference sequence). Between the trimmed V and J ends, which lost 1 base and 0 bases, there was a span of 13 bases. The CDR3 consists of 17 residues. The CDR3 coding sequence is TGTGCCAGTAGTATAGGGTGGGCGCCAGGCTCCTACAATGAGCAGTTCTTC. Protein: CASSIGWAPGSYNEQFF.

About this clonotype itself: One end of the junction does not line up with germline, which may come from a read error. V is TRBV12-3 or TRBV12-4 and J is TRBJ1-5; no reliable D call. There are 13 residues in the CDR3. The CDR3 DNA is TGTGCCAGCAGTTTAACTAGAGATCAGCCCCGGCATTTT. Translation gives CASSLTRDQPRHF.